A selection of T cell receptor beta chains follows, all from one sample in a study of identical twins. TCRdb re-called the 5' RACE reads through MiXCR, storing one row per CDR3 protein. Of roughly 1,500,000 distinct CDR3 sequences in the sample, under 35% were seen once. The sample comprised cord blood. The receptor set was obtained from a newborn girl in good health. Both conserved end residues are part of each CDR3. The D gene is left open where the match is weak. Clone size is not always given. Where it is, it says once, few, many or a class for expanded clones.

J | V | size | D | DNA | CDR3
TRBJ2-1 | TRBV19 | NA | TRBD2 | TGTGCCAGTTGTCAAAGCGGGGGGGAAATCTACAATGAGCAGTTCTTC | CASCQSGGEIYNEQFF
TRBJ2-6 | TRBV11-2 | few | NA | TGTGCCAGCATCTCGGGACGGGTGATTTCTGGGGCCAACGTCCTGACTTTC | CASISGRVISGANVLTF
TRBJ2-7 | TRBV20-1 | NA | TRBD2 | TGCAGTGCCCATGGGACTAGCGGGAGCTCCTACGAGCAGTACTTC | CSAHGTSGSSYEQYF
TRBJ2-7 | TRBV3-1 | few | NA | TGTGCCAGCAGCCAAGGCCTACAGGGAAGGTACGAGCAGTACTTC | CASSQGLQGRYEQYF
TRBJ2-7 | TRBV28 | NA | NA | TGTGCCAGCAGTTTTTCGGGGGCTGGCGAGCAGTACTTC | CASSFSGAGEQYF
TRBJ2-3 | TRBV4-2 | many | NA | TGTGCCAGCAGCCAAGAAGGCGGGGGCCCACCCACAGATACGCAGTATTTT | CASSQEGGGPPTDTQYF
TRBJ2-7 | TRBV3-1 | NA | TRBD2 | TGTGCCAGCAGCCAAGATCCGTGGCGGGGGGTGTACAATGAGCAGTACTTC | CASSQDPWRGVYNEQYF
TRBJ1-1 | TRBV4-1 | NA | NA | TGCGCCAGCAGCCAGTTGACATCTTTCTTGGGAACTGAAGCTTTCTTT | CASSQLTSFLGTEAFF
TRBJ2-1 | TRBV12-5 | few | TRBD1 | TGTGCTAGTGGTTTGGTGGTGGACAGGCTCTACAATGAGCAGTTCTTC | CASGLVVDRLYNEQFF
TRBJ2-1 | TRBV4-1 | NA | TRBD1 | TGCGCCAGCAGCTTGACAGGGGGTATGTACAATGAGCAGTTCTTC | CASSLTGGMYNEQFF
TRBJ2-1 | TRBV5-5 | NA | NA | TGTGCCAGCAGCTTGTACGGTAGGCTAGGTGAGCAGTTCTTC | CASSLYGRLGEQFF
TRBJ2-7 | TRBV20-1 | NA | TRBD2 | TGCAGTGCTAGAGATCACCTAGCGGGGGGGGCGTACTACGAGCAGTACTTC | CSARDHLAGGAYYEQYF
TRBJ1-1 | TRBV25-1 | few | NA | TGTGCCAGCAGTGAGGTACGGCACACTGAAGCTTTCTTT | CASSEVRHTEAFF
TRBJ2-6 | TRBV12-3/TRBV12-4 | NA | NA | TGTGCCAGCCCTCGGGCAACCTCTGGGGCCAACGTCCTGACTTTC | CASPRATSGANVLTF
TRBJ1-6 | TRBV7-9 | NA | NA | TGTGCCAGCAGTACCGACAGTTGGACCTCACCCCTCCACTTT | CASSTDSWTSPLHF
TRBJ1-2 | TRBV20-1 | NA | NA | TGCAGTGCTAGAGTCTCTAACTATGGCTACACCTTC | CSARVSNYGYTF
TRBJ1-5 | TRBV21-1 | NA | NA | TGTGCCAGCACCCTCTCAGGGCGGGATAGCAATCAGCCCCAGCATTTT | CASTLSGRDSNQPQHF
TRBJ2-7 | TRBV5-1 | NA | TRBD2 | TGCGCCAGCAAACCTATAGCGGGGGGATCCTACAATGAGCAGTACTTC | CASKPIAGGSYNEQYF
TRBJ2-7 | TRBV4-2 | NA | TRBD2 | TGTGCCAGCAGCCGAACGACTAGCGGGAGTACCCCCTACGAGCAGTACTTC | CASSRTTSGSTPYEQYF
TRBJ2-7 | TRBV12-3/TRBV12-4 | few | TRBD2 | TGTGCCAGCAGCCAACTAGCGTCTCTAGGAGGGACCTACGAGCAGTACTTC | CASSQLASLGGTYEQYF
TRBJ2-1 | TRBV27 | NA | NA | TGTGCCAGCAGTTTATCCGACAGCCACAATGAGCAGTTCTTC | CASSLSDSHNEQFF
TRBJ1-4 | TRBV9 | NA | NA | TGTGCCAGCAGCTTGACGACAGCTTTTAATGAAAGACTGTTTTTT | CASSLTTAFNERLFF
TRBJ2-1 | TRBV14 | NA | TRBD2 | TGTGCCAGCAGCCAAGAATCTAGCGGGAGTAATGAGCAGTTCTTC | CASSQESSGSNEQFF
TRBJ1-2 | TRBV27 | many | NA | TGTGCCAGCAGTTTAAGTAGGCGGGGCGGTGGCTACACCTTC | CASSLSRRGGGYTF
TRBJ2-3 | TRBV25-1 | NA | NA | TGTGCCAGCAGTGGCCTAGGGACCGCCGAAGGCACGGATACGCAGTATTTT | CASSGLGTAEGTDTQYF